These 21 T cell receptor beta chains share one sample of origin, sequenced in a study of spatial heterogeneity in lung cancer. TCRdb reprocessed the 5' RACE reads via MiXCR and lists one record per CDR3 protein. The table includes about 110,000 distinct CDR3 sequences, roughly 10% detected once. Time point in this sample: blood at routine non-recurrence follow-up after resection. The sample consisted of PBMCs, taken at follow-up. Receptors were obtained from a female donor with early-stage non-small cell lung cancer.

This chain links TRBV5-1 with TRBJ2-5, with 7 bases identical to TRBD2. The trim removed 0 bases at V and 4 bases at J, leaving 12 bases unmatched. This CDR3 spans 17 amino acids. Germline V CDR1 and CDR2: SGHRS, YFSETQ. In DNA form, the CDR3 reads TGCGCCAGCAGCTTGGAGGCTAAGGGCGGGAGCGGAGAGACCCAGTACTTC. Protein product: CASSLEAKGGSGETQYF.

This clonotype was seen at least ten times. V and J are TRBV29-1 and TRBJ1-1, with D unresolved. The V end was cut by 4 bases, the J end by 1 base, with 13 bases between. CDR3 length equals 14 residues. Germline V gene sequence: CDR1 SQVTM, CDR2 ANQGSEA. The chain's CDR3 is CSVARPPGNTEAFF. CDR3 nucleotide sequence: TGCAGCGTTGCAAGACCCCCCGGGAACACTGAAGCTTTCTTT.

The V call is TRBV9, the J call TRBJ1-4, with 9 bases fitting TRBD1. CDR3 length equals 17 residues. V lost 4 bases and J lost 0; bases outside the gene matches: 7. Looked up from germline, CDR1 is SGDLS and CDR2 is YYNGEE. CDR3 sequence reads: CASSPGQGQTTNEKLFF. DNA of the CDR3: TGTGCCAGCAGCCCGGGACAGGGCCAGACAACTAATGAAAAACTGTTTTTT.

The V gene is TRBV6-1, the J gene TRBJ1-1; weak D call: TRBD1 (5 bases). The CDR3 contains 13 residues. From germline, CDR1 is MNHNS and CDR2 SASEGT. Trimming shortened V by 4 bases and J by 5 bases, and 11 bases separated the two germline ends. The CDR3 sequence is CASSGDQGTEAFF. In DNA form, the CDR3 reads TGTGCCAGCAGTGGCGATCAGGGAACTGAAGCTTTCTTT.

Here the CDR3 reads CASREFGTLSEAFF. The CDR3 DNA sequence: TGTGCCAGCAGGGAATTCGGGACACTGTCTGAAGCTTTCTTT. The chain recombines TRBV12-3 or TRBV12-4 with TRBJ1-1; the D gene is possibly TRBD1 (6 bases). V was shortened by 6 bases and J by 6 bases, with 17 bases between the two germline ends. The CDR3 sequence is 14 residues long.

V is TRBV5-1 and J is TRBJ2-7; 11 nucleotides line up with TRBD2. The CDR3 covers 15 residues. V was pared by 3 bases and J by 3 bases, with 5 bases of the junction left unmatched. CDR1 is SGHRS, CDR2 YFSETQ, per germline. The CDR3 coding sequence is TGCGCCAGCAGCTGGGGACTAGCGGAAGGCTACGAGCAGTACTTC. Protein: CASSWGLAEGYEQYF.

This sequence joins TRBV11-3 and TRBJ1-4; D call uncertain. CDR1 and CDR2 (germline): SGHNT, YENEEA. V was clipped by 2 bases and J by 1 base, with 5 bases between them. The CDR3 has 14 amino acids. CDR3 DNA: TGTGCCAGCAGCTTAAGCCAAACTAATGAAAAACTGTTTTTT. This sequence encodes CASSLSQTNEKLFF.

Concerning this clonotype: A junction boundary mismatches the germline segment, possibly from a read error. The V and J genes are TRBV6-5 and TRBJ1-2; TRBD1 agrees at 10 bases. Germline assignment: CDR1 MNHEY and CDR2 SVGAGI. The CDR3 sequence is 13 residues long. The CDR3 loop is CASSYYPDRGLSF. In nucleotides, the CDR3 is TGTGCCAGCAGTTACTATCCCGACAGGGGGCTGAGCTTC.

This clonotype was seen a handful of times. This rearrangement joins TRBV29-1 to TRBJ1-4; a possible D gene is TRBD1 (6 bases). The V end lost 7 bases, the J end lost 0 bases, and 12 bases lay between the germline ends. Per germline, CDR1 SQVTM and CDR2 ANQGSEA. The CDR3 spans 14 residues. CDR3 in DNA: TGCAGCGGCTTGGACAGCTCAACTAATGAAAAACTGTTTTTT. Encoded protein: CSGLDSSTNEKLFF.

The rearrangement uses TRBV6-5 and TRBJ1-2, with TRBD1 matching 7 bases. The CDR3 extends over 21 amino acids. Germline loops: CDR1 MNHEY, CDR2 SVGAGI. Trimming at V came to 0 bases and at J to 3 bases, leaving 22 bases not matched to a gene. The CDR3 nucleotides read TGTGCCAGCAGTTACTCTGCCTTACCGGGACAGAGGGGCCCTAGGGACTATGGCTACACCTTC. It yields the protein CASSYSALPGQRGPRDYGYTF.

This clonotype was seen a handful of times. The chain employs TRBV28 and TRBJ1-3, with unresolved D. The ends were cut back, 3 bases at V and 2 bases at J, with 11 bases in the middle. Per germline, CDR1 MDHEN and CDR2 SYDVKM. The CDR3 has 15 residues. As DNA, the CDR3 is TGTGCCAGCAGTTTTAGTTTCGCGACTGGAAACACCATATATTTT. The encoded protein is CASSFSFATGNTIYF.

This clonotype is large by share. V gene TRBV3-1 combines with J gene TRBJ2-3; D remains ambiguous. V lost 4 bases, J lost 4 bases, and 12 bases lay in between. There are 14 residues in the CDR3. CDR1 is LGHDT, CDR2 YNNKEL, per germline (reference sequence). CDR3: CASSPTLKADTQYF. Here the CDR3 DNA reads TGTGCCAGCAGCCCTACCTTAAAGGCAGATACGCAGTATTTT.

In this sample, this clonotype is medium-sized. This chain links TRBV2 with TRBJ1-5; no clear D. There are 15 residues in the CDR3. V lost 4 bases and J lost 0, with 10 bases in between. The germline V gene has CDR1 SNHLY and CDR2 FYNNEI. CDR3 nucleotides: TGTGCCAGCAGTGGTAAGGGTTATAGCAATCAGCCCCAGCATTTT. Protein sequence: CASSGKGYSNQPQHF.

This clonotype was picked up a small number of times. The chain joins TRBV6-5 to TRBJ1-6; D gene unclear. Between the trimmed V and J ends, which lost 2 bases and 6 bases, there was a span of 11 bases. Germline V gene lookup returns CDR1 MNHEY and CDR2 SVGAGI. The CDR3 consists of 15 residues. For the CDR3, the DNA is TGTGCCAGCAGTTACACCGTCCGGATTAATTCACCCCTCCACTTT. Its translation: CASSYTVRINSPLHF.

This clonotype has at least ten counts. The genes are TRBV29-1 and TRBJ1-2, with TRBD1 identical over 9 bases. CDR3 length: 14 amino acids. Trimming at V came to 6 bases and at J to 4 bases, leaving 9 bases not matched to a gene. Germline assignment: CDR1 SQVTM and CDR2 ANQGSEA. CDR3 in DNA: TGCAGCGTGGATCCTGGGACAGGGAGCTATGGCTACACCTTC. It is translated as CSVDPGTGSYGYTF.

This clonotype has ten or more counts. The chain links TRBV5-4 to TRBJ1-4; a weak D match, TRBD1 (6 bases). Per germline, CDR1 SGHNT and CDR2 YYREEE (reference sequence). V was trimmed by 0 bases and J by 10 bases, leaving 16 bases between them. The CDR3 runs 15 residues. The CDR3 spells CASSLDAGVGSKLFF. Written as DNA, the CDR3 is TGTGCCAGCAGCTTGGATGCAGGGGTGGGCTCAAAACTGTTTTTT.

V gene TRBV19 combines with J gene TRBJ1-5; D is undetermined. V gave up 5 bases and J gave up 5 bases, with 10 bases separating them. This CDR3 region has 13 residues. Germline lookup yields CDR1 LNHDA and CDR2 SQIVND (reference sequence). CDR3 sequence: CASSVGRDQPQHF. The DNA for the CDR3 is TGTGCCAGTAGTGTTGGACGGGATCAGCCCCAGCATTTT.

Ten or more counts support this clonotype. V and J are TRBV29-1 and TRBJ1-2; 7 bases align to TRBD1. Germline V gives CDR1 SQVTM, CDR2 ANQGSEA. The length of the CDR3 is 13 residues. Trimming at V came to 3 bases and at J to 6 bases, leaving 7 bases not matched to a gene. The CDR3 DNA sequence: TGCAGCGTTGAGACAGGGAAGAGGGATGGCTACACCTTC. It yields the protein CSVETGKRDGYTF.

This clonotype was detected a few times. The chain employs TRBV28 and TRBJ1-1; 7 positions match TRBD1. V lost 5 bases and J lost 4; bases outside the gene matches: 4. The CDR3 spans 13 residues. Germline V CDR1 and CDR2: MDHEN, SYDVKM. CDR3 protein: CASSTGVGTEAFF. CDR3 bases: TGTGCCAGCAGTACAGGGGTGGGCACTGAAGCTTTCTTT.

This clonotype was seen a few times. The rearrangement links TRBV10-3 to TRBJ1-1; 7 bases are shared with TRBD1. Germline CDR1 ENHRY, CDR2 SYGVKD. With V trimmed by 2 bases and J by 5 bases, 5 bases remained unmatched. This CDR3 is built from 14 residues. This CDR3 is CAISEATGYTEAFF. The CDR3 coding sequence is TGTGCCATCAGTGAGGCGACAGGGTATACTGAAGCTTTCTTT.

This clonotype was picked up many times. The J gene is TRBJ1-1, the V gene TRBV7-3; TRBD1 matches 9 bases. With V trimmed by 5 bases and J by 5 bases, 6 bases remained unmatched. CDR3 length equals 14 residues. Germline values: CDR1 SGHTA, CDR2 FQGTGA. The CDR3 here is CASSPRQGGTEAFF. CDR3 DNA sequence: TGTGCCAGCAGCCCTCGACAGGGGGGGACTGAAGCTTTCTTT.